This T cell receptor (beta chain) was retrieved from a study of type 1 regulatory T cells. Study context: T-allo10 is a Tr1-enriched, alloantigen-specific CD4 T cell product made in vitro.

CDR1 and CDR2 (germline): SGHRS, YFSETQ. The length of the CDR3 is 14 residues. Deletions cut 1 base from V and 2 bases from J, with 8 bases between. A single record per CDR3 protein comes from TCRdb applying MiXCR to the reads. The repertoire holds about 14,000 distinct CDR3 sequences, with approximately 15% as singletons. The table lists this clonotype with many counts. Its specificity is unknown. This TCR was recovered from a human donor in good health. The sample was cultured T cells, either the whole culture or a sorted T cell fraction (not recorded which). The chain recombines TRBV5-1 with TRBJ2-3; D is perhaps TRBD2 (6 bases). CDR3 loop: CASSLPSATDTQYF. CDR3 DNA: TGCGCCAGCAGCTTGCCTAGCGCCACAGATACGCAGTATTTT.